The present T cell receptor (beta chain) was sequenced within a study of neurological immune-mediated disorders. Study-wide points: HTLV-1-associated myelopathy displayed the greatest TCR clonal expansion, and multiple sclerosis exhibited the smallest, lower than that of healthy controls.

This clonotype appeared a few times. Its antigen is undetermined. Each CDR3 protein is one row after TCRdb ran MiXCR on the 5' RACE reads. The data hold around 28,000 distinct CDR3 sequences, with approximately 2.7% observed a single time. The sequencing sample was made of PBMCs. The clonotype originates from a woman aged 50 to 60 with multiple sclerosis.

The CDR3 reads CASSLEGRQYEQYF. As DNA, the CDR3 is TGCGCCAGCAGCTTGGAAGGCAGACAATACGAGCAGTACTTC. This chain connects TRBV5-1 to TRBJ2-7; no firm D call. Per the germline V gene, CDR1 is SGHRS and CDR2 is YFSETQ. Deletions cut 0 bases from V and 4 bases from J, with 11 bases between. CDR3 length equals 14 residues.